This TCR beta chain emerged from a study of T cells after yellow fever vaccination. Study-level background: The authors prepared low-cell-number fractions using SMART-Seq v4 Ultra Low Input.

Remarks on this clonotype: The antigen is not known.

TCRdb reprocessed the 5' RACE reads via MiXCR and lists one record per CDR3 protein. The data contain 340,000 or so distinct CDR3 sequences, under 15% of them singletons. The CDR3 runs 12 residues. The ends were cut back, 5 bases at V and 8 bases at J, with 12 bases in the middle. Findings of the study overall: One caveat is that FACS-sorted repertoires could contain abundant clonotypes contaminating from the bulk population.

Here the sequenced sample was CD4+ T cells sorted from PBMCs, taken 15 days after the yellow fever booster vaccination. The clonotype comes from a man aged 18 to 30 who received the YFV17D yellow fever vaccine. The J gene is TRBJ1-2, the V gene TRBV12-3 or TRBV12-4, with D possibly matching TRBD1 (5 bases). The CDR3 sequence: CASSQQRGGYTF. The DNA for the CDR3 is TGTGCCAGCAGTCAGCAACGGGGGGGCTACACCTTC.